The 5 T cell receptor beta chains reported below all come from one sample, sequenced in a study of a mutant IDH1 vaccine in newly diagnosed glioma (dated by TCRdb to the early 2020s). These TCRs' antigens remain unknown. Library preparation used the immunoSEQ multiplex PCR assay. TCRdb's version of the immuneACCESS table is confined to in-frame rearrangements and falls short of the full clone set. An unresolved V gene accounts for under half of the shortfall where checked; the remainder is of unknown origin. For this sample the table gives around 28,000 clones, of which 80% to 90% were detected only once. The ten largest clones represent around 18% of the sample. The sample's time point, from its label and the paper: week 5, during vaccination. Each vaccine dose was 300 ug of a 20-mer mutant IDH1 peptide in Montanide, given subcutaneously with topical imiquimod. The specimen comprised PBMCs, sampled from a glioma patient whose treatment included an IDH1 peptide vaccine. These TCRs come from a man younger than 35 with glioma.

V gene TRBV4-2 combines with J gene TRBJ1-1; D not resolved. The CDR3 contains 14 residues. Germline V lookup: CDR1 LGHNA, CDR2 YNFKEQ. V was trimmed by 0 bases and J by 5 bases, leaving 10 bases between them. DNA of the CDR3: TGTGCCAGCAGCCAAGACAGGCTGGGGACTGAAGCTTTCTTT. This encodes CASSQDRLGTEAFF.

This clone was seen only once. The chain is built from TRBV4-3 and TRBJ1-4, with TRBD1 matching over 8 bases. This CDR3 contains 16 residues. V lost 1 base and J lost 8; bases outside the gene matches: 9. Germline assignment: CDR1 LGHNA and CDR2 YSLEER. Here the CDR3 reads CASSQAIPRDREKLFF. The CDR3 nucleotides are TGCGCCAGCAGCCAAGCAATCCCCCGGGACAGGGAAAAACTGTTTTTT.

This chain joins TRBV30 and TRBJ2-1, with no clear D. V was cut by 7 bases and J by 8 bases, with 12 bases left in between. CDR1 and CDR2 (germline): GTSNPN, SVGIG (reference sequence). The CDR3 sequence is 11 residues long. The CDR3 loop reads CASLHHYEQFF. The CDR3 DNA sequence: TGTGCCTCTCTCCACCATTATGAGCAGTTCTTC.

The V call is TRBV7-2, the J call TRBJ1-5; D unresolved. Germline V gene sequence: CDR1 SGHTA, CDR2 FQGNSA. The germline V and J ends were trimmed by 1 base and 2 bases, with 3 bases remaining between them. This CDR3 is 13 amino acids long. In nucleotides, the CDR3 is TGTGCCAGCAGCTTAGACGGCAATCAGCCCCAGCATTTT. It translates to CASSLDGNQPQHF.

The V gene is TRBV7-9, the J gene TRBJ2-3, with 8 bases lining up with TRBD2. V lost 1 base to trimming and J lost 5 bases; unmatched junction nucleotides: 5. The CDR3 consists of 15 residues. Germline V gene sequence: CDR1 SEHNR, CDR2 FQNEAQ (reference sequence). The CDR3 sequence: CASSLDVLAGDTQYF. The CDR3 DNA reads as TGTGCCAGCAGCTTAGATGTCCTAGCGGGAGATACGCAGTATTTT.